This entry describes one T cell receptor beta chain. This sample is drawn from a study of T cell changes during pregnancy in multiple sclerosis. Clones were sequenced by immunoSEQ multiplex PCR, and TCRdb holds only the in-frame ones, with some missing. The sample comprises 30,000 to 40,000 clones, approximately 89% of which are singletons, and 0.7% to 0.8% rests with the top ten. The ends were cut back, 3 bases at V and 0 bases at J, with 9 bases in the middle. The V gene's germline CDR1 is SGHTA and CDR2 FQGNSA. The CDR3 consists of 15 residues. This specimen was CD4+ T cells from peripheral blood mononuclear cells, taken after pregnancy. This chain joins TRBV7-2 and TRBJ1-5; TRBD1 might be the D (5 bases). The clonotype originates from a female donor in good health, enrolled as a control in a pregnancy study. The CDR3 is CASSLGRTSNQPQHF. The CDR3 bases are TGTGCCAGCAGCTTGGGGCGGACTAGCAATCAGCCCCAGCATTTT.